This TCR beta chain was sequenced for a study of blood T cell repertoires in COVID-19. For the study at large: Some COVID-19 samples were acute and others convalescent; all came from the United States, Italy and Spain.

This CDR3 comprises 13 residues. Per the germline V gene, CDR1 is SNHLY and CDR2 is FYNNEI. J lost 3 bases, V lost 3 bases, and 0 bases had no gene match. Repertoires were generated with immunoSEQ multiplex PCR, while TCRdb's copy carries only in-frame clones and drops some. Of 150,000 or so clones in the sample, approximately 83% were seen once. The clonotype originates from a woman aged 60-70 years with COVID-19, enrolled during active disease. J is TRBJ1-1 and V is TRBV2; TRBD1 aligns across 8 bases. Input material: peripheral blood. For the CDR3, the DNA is TGTGCCAGCAGTGAGGACAGGGACACTGAAGCTTTCTTT. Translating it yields CASSEDRDTEAFF.